This T cell receptor beta chain was sequenced in a study of T cell responses to AZD1222 COVID-19 vaccine. Study as a whole: Pooled in the analysis were second doses at about 4 or about 12 weeks. Study-level points and caveats: Unmutated variant regions are reportedly the target of nearly half of TCRs that are spike-specific. There were vaccine-associated CD4 TCRs across spike, dominant at 160-218 and 743-854. Among the donors, most were white British and more were female, and clonal diversity was possibly underestimated.

With 6 bases clipped from V and 4 bases from J, the junction kept 10 bases outside the gene matches. CDR1 is SGHRS, CDR2 YFSETQ, per germline. This CDR3 comprises 14 residues. Sequenced by immunoSEQ multiplex PCR; TCRdb stores in-frame clones only, minus some. The data contain roughly 150,000 clones, nearly 95% of them singletons. About this clone: As yet, its antigen is unknown.

The chain is built from TRBV5-1 and TRBJ2-7, with TRBD2 matching 7 bases. The clonotype comes from an adult in good health. The input for sequencing was peripheral blood, taken on day 0 of AZD1222 vaccination. The CDR3: CASKVTGGEYEQYF. CDR3 DNA: TGCGCCAGCAAGGTCACGGGGGGAGAGTACGAGCAGTACTTC.